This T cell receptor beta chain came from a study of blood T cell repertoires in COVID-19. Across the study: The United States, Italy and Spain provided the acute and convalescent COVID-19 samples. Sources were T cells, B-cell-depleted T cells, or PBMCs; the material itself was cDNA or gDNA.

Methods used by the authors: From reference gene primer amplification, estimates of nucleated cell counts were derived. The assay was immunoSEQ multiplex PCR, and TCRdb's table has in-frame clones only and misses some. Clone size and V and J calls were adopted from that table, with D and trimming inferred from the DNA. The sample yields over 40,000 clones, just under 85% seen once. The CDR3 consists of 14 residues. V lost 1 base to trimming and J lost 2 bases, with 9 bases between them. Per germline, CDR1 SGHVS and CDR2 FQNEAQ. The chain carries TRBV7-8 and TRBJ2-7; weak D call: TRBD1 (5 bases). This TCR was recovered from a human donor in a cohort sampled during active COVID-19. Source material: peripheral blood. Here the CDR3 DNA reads TGTGCCAGCAGCTTAGAGGCAGGGACCTACGAGCAGTACTTC. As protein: CASSLEAGTYEQYF.